The 17 T cell receptor beta chains reported below all come from one sample, sequenced in a study of blood T cell repertoires in COVID-19. Generated by immunoSEQ multiplex PCR, the TCRdb table keeps only in-frame clones and is missing some. The repertoire holds 150,000 to 200,000 clones, with about 86% as singletons. The sequenced sample was peripheral blood. The receptors originated from a woman aged 80 or older with acute or convalescent COVID-19.

The genes are TRBV14 and TRBJ2-1, with D possibly being TRBD2 (6 bases). Germline CDR1 reads SGHDN; CDR2 reads FVKESK. The CDR3 loop spans 15 amino acids. Trimming cost V 0 bases and J 10 bases, with 16 bases left between them. The CDR3 DNA sequence: TGTGCCAGCAGCCAAGAAGGGACTCTGCTTCGGGAGCAGTTCTTC. It is translated as CASSQEGTLLREQFF.

This clone was recorded a few times. J is TRBJ1-2 and V is TRBV19; D gene unclear. The CDR3 runs 12 residues. Germline values: CDR1 LNHDA, CDR2 SQIVND (reference sequence). Between the trimmed V and J ends, which lost 6 bases and 8 bases, there was a span of 13 bases. The CDR3 DNA is TGTGCCAGTAGCCAGGCCAGTGGCGGCTACACCTTC. Translated, it gives CASSQASGGYTF.

The gene calls are TRBV11-2 and TRBJ2-2; 7 bases agree with TRBD1. Germline CDR1 and CDR2: SGHAT and FQNNGV. The CDR3 extends over 17 amino acids. V shed 5 bases and J 0 bases; nucleotides not matched to a gene: 9. CDR3 amino acids: CASSPRGPGPNTGELFF. In DNA form, the CDR3 reads TGTGCCAGCAGCCCTAGGGGGCCCGGCCCGAACACCGGGGAGCTGTTTTTT.

This clone appeared a single time. The chain uses TRBV19 and TRBJ2-4, with a possible D match to TRBD1 (5 bases). The CDR3 covers 16 residues. Trimming took off 3 bases at V and 3 bases at J, with 15 bases between the two ends. The germline gives CDR1 LNHDA, CDR2 SQIVND (reference sequence). The CDR3 spells CASSMIGDWDKNIQYF. CDR3 nucleotide sequence: TGTGCCAGTAGTATGATAGGGGATTGGGACAAAAACATTCAGTACTTC.

In its sample, this clone was seen a few times. The chain joins TRBV4-2 to TRBJ1-5; no definite D call. Germline CDR1 is LGHNA and CDR2 is YNFKEQ. The CDR3 has 16 amino acids. V was clipped by 0 bases and J by 2 bases, with 11 bases between them. Written as DNA, the CDR3 is TGTGCCAGCAGCCAAGATGGAGACCGGGGCAATCAGCCCCAGCATTTT. Protein sequence: CASSQDGDRGNQPQHF.

This clone was seen just once. The chain joins TRBV9 to TRBJ2-3, with D hard to call. V gave up 0 bases and J gave up 6 bases, with 5 bases separating them. CDR1 SGDLS and CDR2 YYNGEE come from the germline V gene. The CDR3 spans 12 residues. DNA of the CDR3: TGTGCCAGCAGCGTAGACGGGGATACGCAGTATTTT. Its protein product is CASSVDGDTQYF.

This chain uses TRBV6-1 with TRBJ2-2, with 10 bases fitting TRBD2. Losses at the gene ends were 3 bases for V and 5 bases for J; bases not matched to a gene: 3. The CDR3 sequence is 15 residues long. The germline V gene has CDR1 MNHNS and CDR2 SASEGT. The CDR3 protein is CASSDLAGATGELFF. CDR3 nucleotides: TGTGCCAGCAGTGATCTAGCGGGAGCTACCGGGGAGCTGTTTTTT.

This sequence joins TRBV14 and TRBJ1-2; a possible D gene is TRBD1 (6 bases). The V end lost 2 bases, the J end lost 8 bases, and 18 bases lay between the germline ends. The CDR3 is 15 amino acids. Germline CDR1 SGHDN, CDR2 FVKESK. The CDR3 coding sequence is TGTGCCAGCAGCCAAATCGGGTCAGGGGTGAAGGGCTACACCTTC. Residues: CASSQIGSGVKGYTF.

J is TRBJ1-2 and V is TRBV9; 7 bases map to TRBD1. The germline V gene has CDR1 SGDLS and CDR2 YYNGEE. The CDR3 is 13 amino acids. The V and J ends lost 4 bases and 6 bases, in that order; junction bases with no gene match: 6. CDR3 in amino acids: CASSSRQGNGYTF. As DNA, the CDR3 is TGTGCCAGCAGCTCCAGACAGGGAAATGGCTACACCTTC.

This clone has a handful of counts. The CDR3 is CASSSQGQGNTIYF. DNA of the CDR3: TGTGCCAGCAGCTCACAGGGTCAGGGAAACACCATATATTTT. The V and J genes are TRBV11-2 and TRBJ1-3, with TRBD1 as a possible D gene (6 bases). Germline V gives CDR1 SGHAT, CDR2 FQNNGV. V lost 4 bases and J lost 4, with 11 bases in between. The CDR3 spans 14 residues.

The rearrangement uses TRBV7-9 and TRBJ1-2; possibly TRBD1 for D (6 bases). Trimming pared 2 bases from V and 8 bases from J, leaving 9 bases between. Germline V gene lookup returns CDR1 SEHNR and CDR2 FQNEAQ (reference sequence). The CDR3 runs to 12 residues. DNA for the CDR3: TGTGCCAGCAGCTTACAGGGGACCGGCTACACCTTC. Residues: CASSLQGTGYTF. Filled out from reference TRBV7-9 and TRBJ1-2, the complete variable domain reads DTGVSQNPRHKITKRGQNVTFRCDPISEHNRLYWYRQTLGQGPEFLTYFQNEAQLEKSRLLSDRFSAERPKGSFSTLEIQRTEQGDSAMYLCASSLQGTGYTFGSGTRLTVV.

V usage is TRBV18 and J usage is TRBJ1-1, with D possibly being TRBD1 (5 bases). In germline, CDR1 is KGHSH, CDR2 LQKENI. V lost 2 bases and J lost 0, with 10 bases in between. The CDR3 sequence is 15 residues long. The CDR3 DNA is TGTGCCAGCTCACCAAGTGGGGCGCTGAACACTGAAGCTTTCTTT. Its translation: CASSPSGALNTEAFF.

The J gene is TRBJ1-1, the V gene TRBV7-8; 7 nucleotides agree with TRBD1. The CDR3 extends over 19 amino acids. The V gene end was trimmed by 1 base and the J gene end by 9 bases; junction bases not matched to a gene: 23. Germline lookup yields CDR1 SGHVS and CDR2 FQNEAQ. CDR3 sequence (DNA): TGTGCCAGCAGCTTAGAGGTTATGCAATGGAGGGGGCGCGGGTCACAAGCTTTCTTT. Amino acid sequence: CASSLEVMQWRGRGSQAFF. Full variable domain (remainder filled in from reference TRBV7-8 and TRBJ1-1): GAGVSQSPRYKVAKRGQDVALRCDPISGHVSLFWYQQALGQGPEFLTYFQNEAQLDKSGLPSDRFFAERPEGSVSTLKIQRTQQEDSAVYLCASSLEVMQWRGRGSQAFFGQGTRLTVV.

The rearrangement uses TRBV18 and TRBJ2-7; no clear D gene. The CDR3 sequence is 14 residues long. The V end lost 4 bases, the J end lost 2 bases, and 12 bases lay between the germline ends. CDR1 is KGHSH and CDR2 is LQKENI in the germline V gene. The CDR3 sequence: CASSLLEGAYEQYF. The CDR3, as DNA: TGTGCCAGCTCACTCCTCGAAGGAGCCTACGAGCAGTACTTC. The whole variable domain, filled in from reference TRBV18 and TRBJ2-7, reads NAGVMQNPRHLVRRRGQEARLRCSPMKGHSHVYWYRQLPEEGLKFMVYLQKENIIDESGMPKERFSAEFPKEGPSILRIQQVVRGDSAAYFCASSLLEGAYEQYFGPGTRLTVT.

The chain links TRBV28 to TRBJ2-1, with 11 bases identical to TRBD2. V shed 5 bases and J 8 bases; nucleotides not matched to a gene: 8. The CDR3 loop spans 15 amino acids. CDR1 is MDHEN and CDR2 is SYDVKM in the germline V gene. DNA of the CDR3: TGTGCCAGCAGTACAATAGCGGGAGGGCTGGATGAGCAGTTCTTC. This translates into CASSTIAGGLDEQFF. Drawing the rest from reference TRBV28 and TRBJ2-1, the complete variable domain is DVKVTQSSRYLVKRTGEKVFLECVQDMDHENMFWYRQDPGLGLRLIYFSYDVKMKEKGDIPEGYSVSREKKERFSLILESASTNQTSMYLCASSTIAGGLDEQFFGPGTRLTVL.

The rearrangement joins TRBV28 to TRBJ1-3; the D gene is possibly TRBD1 (5 bases). Germline CDR1 MDHEN, CDR2 SYDVKM. The length of the CDR3 is 14 residues. The V gene lost 4 bases and the J gene lost 3 bases, with 10 bases spanning the gap. The DNA for the CDR3 is TGTGCCAGCAGTTCAGGGTTAGGTGGAAACACCATATATTTT. Translating gives CASSSGLGGNTIYF.

The CDR3 DNA reads as TGCGCCAGCAGCCAAGAGGGACAGGTAGAGGGAAGCACTGGAAACACCATATATTTT. Translating gives CASSQEGQVEGSTGNTIYF. The chain employs TRBV4-1 and TRBJ1-3; TRBD1 agrees at 8 bases. CDR1 is MGHRA and CDR2 is YSYEKL in the germline V gene. V lost 0 bases, J lost 2 bases, and 12 bases stayed unmatched. The CDR3 covers 19 residues.